Listed below are T cell receptor beta chains from one sample, sequenced in a study of OX40 agonist ivuxolimab in advanced cancers. Clones were sequenced by immunoSEQ multiplex PCR, and TCRdb holds only the in-frame ones, with some missing. The sample contains approximately 28,000 clones, 84% of which appear only once. The sequencing here drew on CD4+ or CD8+ T cells sorted from blood, taken in a trial of the OX40 agonist ivuxolimab. These TCRs come from an adult with an advanced solid tumor such as melanoma, head and neck, liver or kidney cancer. Each CDR3 is given without its conserved first and last residue. The D gene is left open where the match is weak.

j_call cdr3_length d_call v_call cdr3_aa
TRBJ1-6 12 TRBD1 TRBV5-6 ASSPGTAGSPLH
TRBJ2-7 13 TRBD1 TRBV10-3 AIGDGQGTFPEQY
TRBJ2-7 14 NA TRBV5-1 ASSCLYRTGLYEQY
TRBJ1-6 16 NA TRBV28 ASSPPARAMWLGSPLH
TRBJ1-1 13 TRBD1 TRBV6-1 ASSEKGQVWTEAF
TRBJ2-2 13 TRBD1 TRBV19 ASSMYDRDTGELF
TRBJ2-7 15 TRBD2 TRBV7-8 ASSLALAGARDYEQY
TRBJ1-3 11 NA TRBV2 ASRDGSGNTIY
TRBJ2-7 13 TRBD1 TRBV5-6 ASSWGTGGSYEQY
TRBJ2-1 11 NA TRBV7-9 ASSSEWGNEQF
TRBJ2-2 12 NA TRBV9 ASSVKVYTGELF
TRBJ1-1 15 TRBD1 TRBV6-1 ASSARQGAVGNTEAF
TRBJ2-7 13 TRBD1 TRBV4-1 ASSQGRDRGYEQY
TRBJ1-3 13 NA TRBV5-6 ASSLGTRSGNTIY
TRBJ2-6 14 NA TRBV6-5 ASSYSISGGANVLT
TRBJ2-1 11 TRBD2 TRBV5-1 ASSAGGRNEQF
TRBJ2-7 13 TRBD1 TRBV7-9 ASSATGAVGHEQY
TRBJ2-7 13 NA TRBV5-1 ASSLEGTVAYEQY
TRBJ1-2 13 TRBD1 TRBV5-1 ASSGGQGAISGYT
TRBJ2-3 12 NA TRBV6-6 ASSYSSSTDTQY
TRBJ2-1 12 NA TRBV7-6 ASSLSGQYNEQF
TRBJ1-1 10 NA TRBV6-1 AIQGMNTEAF
TRBJ2-2 13 TRBD1 TRBV5-1 ASSTGQSNTGELF
TRBJ2-1 15 TRBD2 TRBV4-1 ASSQRLAGGLYNEQF
TRBJ2-1 11 NA TRBV5-8 ASSLFGGEEQF
TRBJ2-1 11 TRBD2 TRBV29-1 SVLLAVFNEQF
TRBJ2-2 13 TRBD1 TRBV6-6 ASSPGQGYTGELF
TRBJ2-5 12 TRBD2 TRBV25-1 ASSELRGEETQY
TRBJ1-6 10 NA TRBV27 ASQISLSPLH
TRBJ2-7 12 NA TRBV2 ASSALRESYEQY
TRBJ2-5 11 NA TRBV28 ASSLNTQETQY
TRBJ2-3 14 TRBD2 TRBV7-6 ASSWGLAGPTDTQY
TRBJ2-1 12 NA TRBV14 ASSQLTGMNEQF
TRBJ1-2 12 NA TRBV13 ASSPGRGSLGYT
TRBJ2-7 13 NA TRBV27 ASRRATGFSYEQY